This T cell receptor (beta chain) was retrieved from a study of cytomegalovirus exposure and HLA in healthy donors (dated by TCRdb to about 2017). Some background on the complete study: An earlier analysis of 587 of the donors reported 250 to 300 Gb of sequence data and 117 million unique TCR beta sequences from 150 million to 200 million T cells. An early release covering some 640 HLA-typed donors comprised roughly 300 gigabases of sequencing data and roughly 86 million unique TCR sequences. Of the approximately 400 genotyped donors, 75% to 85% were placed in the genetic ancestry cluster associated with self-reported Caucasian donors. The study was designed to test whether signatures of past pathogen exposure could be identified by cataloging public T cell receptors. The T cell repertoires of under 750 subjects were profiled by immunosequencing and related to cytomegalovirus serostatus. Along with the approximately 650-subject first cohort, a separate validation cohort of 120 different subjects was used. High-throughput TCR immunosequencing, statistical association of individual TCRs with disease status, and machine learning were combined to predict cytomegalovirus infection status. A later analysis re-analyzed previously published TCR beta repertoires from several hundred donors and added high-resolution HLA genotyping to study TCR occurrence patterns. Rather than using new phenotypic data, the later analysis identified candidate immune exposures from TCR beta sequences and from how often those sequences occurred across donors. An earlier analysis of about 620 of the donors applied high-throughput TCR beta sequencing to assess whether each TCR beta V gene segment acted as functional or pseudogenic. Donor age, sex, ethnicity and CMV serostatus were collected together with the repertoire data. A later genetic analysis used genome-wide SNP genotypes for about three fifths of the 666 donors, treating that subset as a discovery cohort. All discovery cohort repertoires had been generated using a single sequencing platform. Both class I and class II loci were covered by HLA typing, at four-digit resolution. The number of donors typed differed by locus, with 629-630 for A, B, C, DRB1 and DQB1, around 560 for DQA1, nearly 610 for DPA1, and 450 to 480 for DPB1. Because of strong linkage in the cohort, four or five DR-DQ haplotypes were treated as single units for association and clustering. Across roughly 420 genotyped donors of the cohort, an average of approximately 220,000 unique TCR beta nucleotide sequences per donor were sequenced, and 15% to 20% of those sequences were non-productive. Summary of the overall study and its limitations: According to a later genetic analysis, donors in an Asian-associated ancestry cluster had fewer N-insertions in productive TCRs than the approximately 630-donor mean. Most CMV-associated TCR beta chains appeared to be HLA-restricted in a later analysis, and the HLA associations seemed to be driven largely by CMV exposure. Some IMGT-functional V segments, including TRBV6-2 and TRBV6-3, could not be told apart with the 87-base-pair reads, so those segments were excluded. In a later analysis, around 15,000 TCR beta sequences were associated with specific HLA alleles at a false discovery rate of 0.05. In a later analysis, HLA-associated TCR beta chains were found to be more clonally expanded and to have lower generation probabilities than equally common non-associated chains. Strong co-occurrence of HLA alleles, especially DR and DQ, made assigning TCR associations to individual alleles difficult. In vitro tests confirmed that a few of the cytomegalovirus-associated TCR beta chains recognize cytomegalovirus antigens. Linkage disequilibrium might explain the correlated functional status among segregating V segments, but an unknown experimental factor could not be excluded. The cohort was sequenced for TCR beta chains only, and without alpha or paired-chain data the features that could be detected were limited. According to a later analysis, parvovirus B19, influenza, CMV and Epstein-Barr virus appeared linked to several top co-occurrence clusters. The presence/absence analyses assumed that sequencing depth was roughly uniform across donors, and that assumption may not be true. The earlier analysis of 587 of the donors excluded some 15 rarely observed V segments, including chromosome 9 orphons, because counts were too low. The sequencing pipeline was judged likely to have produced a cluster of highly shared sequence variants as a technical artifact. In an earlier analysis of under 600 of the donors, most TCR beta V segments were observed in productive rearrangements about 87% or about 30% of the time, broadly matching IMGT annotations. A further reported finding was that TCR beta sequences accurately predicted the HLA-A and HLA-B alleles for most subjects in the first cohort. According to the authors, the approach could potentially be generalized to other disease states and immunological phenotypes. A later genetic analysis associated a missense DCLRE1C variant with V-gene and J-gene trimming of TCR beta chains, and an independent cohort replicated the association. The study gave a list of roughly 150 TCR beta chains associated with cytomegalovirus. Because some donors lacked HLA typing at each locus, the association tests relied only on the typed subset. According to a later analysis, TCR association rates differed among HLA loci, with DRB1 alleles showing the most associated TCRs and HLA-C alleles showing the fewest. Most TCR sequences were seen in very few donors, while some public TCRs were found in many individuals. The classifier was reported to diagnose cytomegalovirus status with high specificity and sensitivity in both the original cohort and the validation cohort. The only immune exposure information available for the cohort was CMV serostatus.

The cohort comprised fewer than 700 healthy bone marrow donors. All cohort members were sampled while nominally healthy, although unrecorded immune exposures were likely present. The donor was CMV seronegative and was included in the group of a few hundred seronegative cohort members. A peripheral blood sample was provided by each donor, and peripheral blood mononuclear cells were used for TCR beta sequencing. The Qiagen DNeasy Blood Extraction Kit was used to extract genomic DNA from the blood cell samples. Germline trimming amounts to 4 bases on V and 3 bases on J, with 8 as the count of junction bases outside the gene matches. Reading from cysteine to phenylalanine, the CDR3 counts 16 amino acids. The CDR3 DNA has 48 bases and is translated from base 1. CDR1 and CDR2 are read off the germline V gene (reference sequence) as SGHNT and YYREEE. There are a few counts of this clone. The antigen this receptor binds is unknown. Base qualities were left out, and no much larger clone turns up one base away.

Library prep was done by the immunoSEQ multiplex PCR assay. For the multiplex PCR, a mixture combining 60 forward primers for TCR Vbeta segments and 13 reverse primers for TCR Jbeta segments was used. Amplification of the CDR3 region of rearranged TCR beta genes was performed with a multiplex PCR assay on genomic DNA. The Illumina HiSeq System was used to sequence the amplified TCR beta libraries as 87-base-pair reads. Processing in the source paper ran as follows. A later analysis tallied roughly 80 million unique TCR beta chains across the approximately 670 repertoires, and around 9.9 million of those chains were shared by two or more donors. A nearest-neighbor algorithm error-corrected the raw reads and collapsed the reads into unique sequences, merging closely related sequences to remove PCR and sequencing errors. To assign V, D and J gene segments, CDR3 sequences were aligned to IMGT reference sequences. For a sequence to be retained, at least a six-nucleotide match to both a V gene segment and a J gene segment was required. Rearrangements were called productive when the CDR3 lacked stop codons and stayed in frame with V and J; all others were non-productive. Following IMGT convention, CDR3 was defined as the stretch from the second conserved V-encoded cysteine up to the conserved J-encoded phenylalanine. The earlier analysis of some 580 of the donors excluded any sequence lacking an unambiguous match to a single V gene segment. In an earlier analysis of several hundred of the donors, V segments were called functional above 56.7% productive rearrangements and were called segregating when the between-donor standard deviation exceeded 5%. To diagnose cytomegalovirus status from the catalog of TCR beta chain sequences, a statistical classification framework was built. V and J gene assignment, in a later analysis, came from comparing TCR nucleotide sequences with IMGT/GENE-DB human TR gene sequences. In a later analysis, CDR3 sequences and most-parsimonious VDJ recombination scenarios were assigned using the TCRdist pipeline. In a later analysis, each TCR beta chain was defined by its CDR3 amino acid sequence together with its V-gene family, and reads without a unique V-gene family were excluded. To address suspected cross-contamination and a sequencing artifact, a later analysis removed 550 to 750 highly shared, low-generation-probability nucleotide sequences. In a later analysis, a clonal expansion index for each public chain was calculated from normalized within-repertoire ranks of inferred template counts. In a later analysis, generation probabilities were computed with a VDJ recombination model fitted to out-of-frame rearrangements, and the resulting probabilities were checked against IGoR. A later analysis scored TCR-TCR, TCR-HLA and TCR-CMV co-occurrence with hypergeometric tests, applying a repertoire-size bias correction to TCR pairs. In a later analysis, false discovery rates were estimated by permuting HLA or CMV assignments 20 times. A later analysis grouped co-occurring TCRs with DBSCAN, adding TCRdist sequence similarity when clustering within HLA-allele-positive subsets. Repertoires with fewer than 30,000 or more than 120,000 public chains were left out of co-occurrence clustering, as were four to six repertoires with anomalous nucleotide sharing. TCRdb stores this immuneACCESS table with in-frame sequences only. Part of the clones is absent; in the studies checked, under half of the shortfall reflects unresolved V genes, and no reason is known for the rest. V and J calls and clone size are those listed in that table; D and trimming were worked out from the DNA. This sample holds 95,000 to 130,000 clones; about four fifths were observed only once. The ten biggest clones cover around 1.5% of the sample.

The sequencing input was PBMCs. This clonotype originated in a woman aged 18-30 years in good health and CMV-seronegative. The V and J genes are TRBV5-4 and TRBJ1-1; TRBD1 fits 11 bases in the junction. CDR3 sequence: CASSVGTGGPYTEAFF. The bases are TGTGCCAGCAGCGTCGGGACAGGGGGGCCTTACACTGAAGCTTTCTTT.